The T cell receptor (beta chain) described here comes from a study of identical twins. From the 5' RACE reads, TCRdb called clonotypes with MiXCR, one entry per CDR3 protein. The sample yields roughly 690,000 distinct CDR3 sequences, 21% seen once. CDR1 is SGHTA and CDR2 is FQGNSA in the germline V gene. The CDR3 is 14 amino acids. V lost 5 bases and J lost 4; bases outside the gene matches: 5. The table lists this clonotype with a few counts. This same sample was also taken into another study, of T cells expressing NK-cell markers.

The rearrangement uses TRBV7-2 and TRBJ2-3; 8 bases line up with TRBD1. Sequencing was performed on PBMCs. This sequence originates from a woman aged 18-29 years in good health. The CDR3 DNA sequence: TGTGCCAGCAGCCAGGACAGGGCATCAGATACGCAGTATTTT. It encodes CASSQDRASDTQYF.